This TCR beta chain is from a study of blood T cell repertoires in COVID-19. Study-level information: From the United States, Italy and Spain came samples of acute and convalescent COVID-19. T cells, B-cell-depleted T cells, or PBMCs provided the cDNA or gDNA that served as material.

Methods used by the authors: Amplifying reference gene primers gave estimates of nucleated cell counts. The repertoire was sequenced with immunoSEQ multiplex PCR; TCRdb's copy has only in-frame clones and lacks some. The V and J calls and the clone size are those of that table, but D and trimming were determined from the DNA. Among hundreds of thousands of clones listed, more than 75% were seen once. Study members were between 18 and 89 years old and lived in 20 to 30 US regions. Germline V gene sequence: CDR1 SGHNT, CDR2 YENEEA. The trim removed 1 base at V and 1 base at J, leaving 7 bases unmatched. The CDR3 contains 16 residues.

Source material: PBMCs or T cells enriched from blood (not recorded which). The V call is TRBV11-3, the J call TRBJ2-7, with 7 bases matching TRBD2. This sequence was found in a woman between 40 and 50 years old with acute COVID-19. The CDR3 DNA sequence: TGTGCCAGCAGCTTAGGAGGGAGCGGGAAGTCCTACGAGCAGTACTTC. It translates to CASSLGGSGKSYEQYF.